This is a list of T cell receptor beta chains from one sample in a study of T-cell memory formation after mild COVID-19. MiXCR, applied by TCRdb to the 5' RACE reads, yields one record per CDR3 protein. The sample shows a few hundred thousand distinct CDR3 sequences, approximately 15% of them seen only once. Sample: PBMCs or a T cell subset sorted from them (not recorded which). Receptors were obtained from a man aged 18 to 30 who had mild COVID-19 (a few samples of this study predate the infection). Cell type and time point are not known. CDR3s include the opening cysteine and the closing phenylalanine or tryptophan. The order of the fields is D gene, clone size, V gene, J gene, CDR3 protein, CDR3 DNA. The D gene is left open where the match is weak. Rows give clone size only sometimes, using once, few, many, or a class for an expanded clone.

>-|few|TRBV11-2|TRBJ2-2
CASTKQMNTGELFF
TGTGCCAGCACGAAACAGATGAACACCGGGGAGCTGTTTTTT
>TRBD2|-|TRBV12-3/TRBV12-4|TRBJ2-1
CASSLRLAGDQIEQFF
TGTGCCAGCAGTTTACGGCTAGCGGGGGACCAGATTGAGCAGTTCTTC
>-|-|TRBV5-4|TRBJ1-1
CASIDRPGLENTEAFF
TGTGCCAGCATCGATAGACCGGGCCTAGAAAACACTGAAGCTTTCTTT
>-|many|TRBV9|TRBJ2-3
CASSVHPADTQYF
TGTGCCAGCAGCGTCCACCCCGCAGATACGCAGTATTTT
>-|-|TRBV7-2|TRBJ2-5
CASSFQGGGQETQYF
TGTGCCAGCAGCTTTCAGGGGGGGGGACAAGAGACCCAGTACTTC
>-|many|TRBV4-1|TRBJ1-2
CASSQGDTGYGYTF
TGCGCCAGCAGCCAAGGGGACACGGGCTATGGCTACACCTTC
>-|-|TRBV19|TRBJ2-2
CASSRGTAPTGELFF
TGTGCCAGTAGCCGGGGGACCGCCCCCACCGGGGAGCTGTTTTTT
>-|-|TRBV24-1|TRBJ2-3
CATSDIFRDTQYF
TGTGCCACCAGTGATATCTTTAGGGATACGCAGTATTTT
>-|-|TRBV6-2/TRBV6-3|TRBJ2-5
CASSYGSGTQYF
TGTGCCAGCAGTTATGGTTCCGGGACCCAGTACTTC
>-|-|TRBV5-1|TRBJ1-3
CASSLGQQGNTIYF
TGCGCCAGCAGCTTGGGACAGCAAGGAAACACCATATATTTT
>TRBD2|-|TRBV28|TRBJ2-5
CASSSTSGGKETQYF
TGTGCCAGCAGCTCCACTAGCGGGGGTAAAGAGACCCAGTACTTC
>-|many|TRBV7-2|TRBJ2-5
CASSYRQPQETQYF
TGTGCCAGCAGCTACCGACAGCCCCAAGAGACCCAGTACTTC
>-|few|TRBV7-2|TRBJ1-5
CASSFATNNQPQHF
TGTGCCAGCAGCTTCGCCACTAACAATCAGCCCCAGCATTTT
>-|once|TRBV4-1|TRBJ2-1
CASSLVVGGHNEQFF
TGCGCCAGCAGCCTGGTTGTGGGGGGCCACAATGAGCAGTTCTTC
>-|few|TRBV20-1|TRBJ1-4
CSARGAGLDEKLFF
TGCAGTGCTAGAGGGGCAGGCTTGGATGAAAAACTGTTTTTT
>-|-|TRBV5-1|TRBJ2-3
CASSTLGTQDTQYF
TGCGCCAGCAGCACGCTCGGGACCCAAGATACGCAGTATTTT
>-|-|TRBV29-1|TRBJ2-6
CSVEGTSGANVLTF
TGCAGCGTTGAAGGGACCTCTGGGGCCAACGTCCTGACTTTC
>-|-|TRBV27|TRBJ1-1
CASSLSIPGFNAEAFF
TGTGCCAGCAGTTTAAGTATTCCGGGGTTTAACGCTGAAGCTTTCTTT
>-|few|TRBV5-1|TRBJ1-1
CASSLDSGETEAFF
TGCGCCAGCAGCTTAGACTCAGGAGAAACTGAAGCTTTCTTT
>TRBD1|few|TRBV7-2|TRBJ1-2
CASSRDRYGYTF
TGTGCCAGCAGCCGGGACAGATATGGCTACACCTTC
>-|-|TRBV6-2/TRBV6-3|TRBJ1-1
CASGLTNTEAFF
TGTGCCTCCGGGCTGACTAACACTGAAGCTTTCTTT
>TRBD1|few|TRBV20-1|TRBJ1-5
CSAVTGSSNQPQHF
TGCAGTGCAGTGACAGGGAGCAGCAATCAGCCCCAGCATTTT
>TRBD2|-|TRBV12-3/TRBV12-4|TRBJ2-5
CASSLAGLAGGETQYF
TGTGCCAGCAGTTTAGCCGGACTAGCGGGGGGAGAGACCCAGTACTTC
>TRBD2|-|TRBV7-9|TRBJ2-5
CASSPRGDEETQYF
TGTGCCAGCAGCCCTCGGGGGGACGAAGAGACCCAGTACTTC
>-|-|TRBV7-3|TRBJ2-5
CASSRDPLETQYF
TGTGCCAGCAGCAGGGACCCTCTTGAGACCCAGTACTTC
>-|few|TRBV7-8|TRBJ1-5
CASSRGRVNQPQHF
TGTGCCAGCAGCCGGGGGCGGGTCAATCAGCCCCAGCATTTT
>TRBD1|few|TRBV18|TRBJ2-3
CASSPRTGAGADTQYF
TGTGCCAGCTCACCACGGACAGGGGCGGGCGCAGATACGCAGTATTTT
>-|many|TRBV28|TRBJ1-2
CASSRKTNYGYTF
TGTGCCAGCAGTAGGAAGACTAACTATGGCTACACCTTC
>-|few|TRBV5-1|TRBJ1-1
CASSSTTGNTEAFF
TGCGCCAGCAGCTCGACGACAGGGAACACTGAAGCTTTCTTT